Presented here are 14 T cell receptor beta chains from one specimen sequenced in a study of T-cell reconstitution after alpha-beta-depleted transplantation in children. Unique molecular identifiers were incorporated during preparation of the TCRbeta library. TCRdb independently ran MiXCR on the PCR reads; one entry per CDR3 protein. The table lists about 29,000 distinct CDR3 sequences, roughly 6% of them singletons. Source: PBMCs, mostly from graft donor cells, taken 180 days after TCRalphabeta/CD19-depleted stem cell transplant. The receptor set was obtained from a male patient between 5 and 17 years old who had a stem cell transplant for acute myeloid leukemia, so the T cells may come from the graft donor.

This clonotype has at least ten counts. The chain uses TRBV12-3 or TRBV12-4 and TRBJ1-2; D is ambiguous. CDR3 length: 12 residues. V was cut by 2 bases and J by 4 bases, with 5 bases left in between. The CDR3, as DNA: TGTGCCAGCAGTTTATACGGCTATGGCTACACCTTC. Protein: CASSLYGYGYTF.

The table lists this clonotype with many counts. The genes are TRBV11-2 and TRBJ1-5; 10 bases line up with TRBD1. The CDR3 has 15 residues. After removal of 5 bases from V and 5 bases from J, the junction contained 6 bases not matched to a gene. Germline CDR1 is SGHAT and CDR2 is FQNNGV. CDR3 region: CASSGGTGDDQPQHF. As DNA, the CDR3 is TGTGCCAGCAGCGGCGGGACAGGGGATGATCAGCCCCAGCATTTT.

This clonotype was seen at least ten times. This chain joins TRBV5-1 and TRBJ1-3; tentatively, D is TRBD1 (5 bases). In germline, CDR1 is SGHRS, CDR2 YFSETQ. This CDR3 contains 17 residues. V was trimmed by 0 bases and J by 12 bases, leaving 25 bases between them. The CDR3 protein is CASSLGVLQGVSGNIYF. The CDR3 DNA follows: TGCGCCAGCAGCTTGGGGGTGCTCCAGGGCGTCTCTGGAAACATATATTTT.

In this sample, this clonotype turned up many times. J is TRBJ2-1 and V is TRBV6-1; 8 bases match TRBD2. V was clipped by 6 bases and J by 8 bases; unmatched bases: 12. CDR3 size: 15 residues. CDR1 and CDR2 from the germline V gene are MNHNS and SASEGT. The CDR3 sequence: CASRPSSGRIDEQFF. The CDR3 nucleotides are TGTGCCAGCAGACCCTCCAGCGGGAGAATCGATGAGCAGTTCTTC.

This clonotype came up many times. The chain couples TRBV7-2 to TRBJ2-7, with D tentatively TRBD2 (5 bases). Germline V lookup: CDR1 SGHTA, CDR2 FQGNSA. CDR3 size: 13 residues. The germline V and J ends were trimmed by 1 base and 7 bases, with 11 bases remaining between them. In DNA form, the CDR3 reads TGTGCCAGCAGCTTAGACGCCCGAGGGGAGCAGTACTTC. It is translated as CASSLDARGEQYF. Looking up the rest from reference TRBV7-2 and TRBJ2-7 gives the full variable domain: GAGVSQSPSNKVTEKGKDVELRCDPISGHTALYWYRQSLGQGLEFLIYFQGNSAPDKSGLPSDRFSAERTGGSVSTLTIQRTQQEDSAVYLCASSLDARGEQYFGPGTRLTVT.

In this sample, this clonotype turned up many times. The chain couples TRBV30 to TRBJ2-7, with TRBD2 matching over 8 bases. The junction had 5 bases not matched to a gene; V was cut back by 1 base and J by 3 bases. This CDR3 comprises 14 residues. Germline-derived CDR1 and CDR2 are GTSNPN and SVGIG (reference sequence). CDR3 sequence reads: CAWSEGLAGYEQYF. The CDR3 coding sequence is TGTGCCTGGAGTGAAGGGCTAGCGGGCTACGAGCAGTACTTC.

This clonotype was recorded many times. The V call is TRBV20-1, the J call TRBJ2-5, with TRBD2 identical over 7 bases. V trimming: 3 bases; J trimming: 6 bases; junction bases outside the gene matches: 10. CDR1 is DFQATT, CDR2 SNEGSKA, per germline (reference sequence). CDR3 length: 14 residues. CDR3 sequence reads: CSASGWAGEKTQYF. The CDR3 region has the DNA TGCAGTGCTAGTGGTTGGGCGGGAGAAAAGACCCAGTACTTC.

This clonotype was observed a handful of times. This chain joins TRBV30 and TRBJ1-5; tentatively, D is TRBD1 (5 bases). Trimming removed 1 base at V and 6 bases at J, with 13 bases between. The CDR3 consists of 14 residues. Germline V gene sequence: CDR1 GTSNPN, CDR2 SVGIG (reference sequence). CDR3: CAWSGDLSGQPQHF. The CDR3 DNA sequence: TGTGCCTGGAGTGGGGACCTAAGCGGTCAGCCCCAGCATTTT.

This clonotype has ten or more counts. The chain joins TRBV12-3 or TRBV12-4 to TRBJ2-3; TRBD2 agrees at 8 bases. The length of the CDR3 is 15 residues. The V segment lost 3 bases and the J segment 2 bases; nucleotides outside the gene matches: 4. CDR3 amino acids: CASSFTSGYTDTQYF. In nucleotides, the CDR3 is TGTGCCAGCAGTTTTACTAGCGGATACACAGATACGCAGTATTTT.

This clonotype was picked up many times. This CDR3 is CASSVGTGGRETQYF. The CDR3 DNA reads as TGTGCCAGCAGCGTAGGGACAGGGGGCCGGGAGACCCAGTACTTC. The J gene is TRBJ2-5, the V gene TRBV5-6; 12 nucleotides line up with TRBD1. After removal of 4 bases from V and 5 bases from J, the junction contained 6 bases not matched to a gene. The CDR3 extends over 15 amino acids. Germline assignment: CDR1 SGHDT and CDR2 YYEEEE.

This clonotype was observed at least ten times. This chain joins TRBV29-1 and TRBJ2-3; possibly TRBD2 for D (6 bases). The V end lost 6 bases, the J end lost 1 base, and 14 bases lay between the germline ends. Germline CDR1 reads SQVTM; CDR2 reads ANQGSEA. The CDR3 contains 14 residues. The CDR3 sequence is CSVTGLRGTDTQYF. The CDR3, as DNA: TGCAGCGTAACGGGACTCAGAGGCACAGATACGCAGTATTTT.

This clonotype was counted ten times or more. CDR3 nucleotides: TGCAGTGTCACGCCCGGACGGTTAAGCACAGATACGCAGTATTTT. Protein: CSVTPGRLSTDTQYF. The chain is built from TRBV20-1 and TRBJ2-3; unclear D gene. This CDR3 is 15 amino acids long. V was pared by 7 bases and J by 0 bases, with 17 bases between. The germline V gene encodes CDR1 DFQATT and CDR2 SNEGSKA (reference sequence).

At least ten counts were recorded for this clonotype. This chain links TRBV7-9 with TRBJ2-5, with 8 nucleotides matching TRBD1. The length of the CDR3 is 16 residues. Germline CDR1 reads SEHNR; CDR2 reads FQNEAQ (reference sequence). The ends lost 0 bases at V and 2 bases at J; junction bases unmatched: 5. The CDR3 DNA sequence: TGTGCCAGCAGCTTAGCGACCGGGACAGGACAAGAGACCCAGTACTTC. Translated, it gives CASSLATGTGQETQYF.

This clonotype was seen many times. J is TRBJ2-1 and V is TRBV6-5, with D perhaps TRBD2 (6 bases). V lost 7 bases, J lost 6 bases, and 13 bases lay in between. Germline V gene sequence: CDR1 MNHEY, CDR2 SVGAGI. CDR3 length: 13 amino acids. CDR3 protein: CASNLRGFNEQFF. CDR3 DNA: TGTGCCAGCAATTTACGGGGGTTCAATGAGCAGTTCTTC.